Below, 29 T cell receptor beta chains from the same sample are listed, as sequenced in a study of Graves' ophthalmopathy and Graves' hyperthyroidism. RNA served as the template for amplifying TCR beta CDR3 regions. Scientists carried out first-round RT-PCR using HTBI primers and then a second-round multiplex PCR. TCRdb fed the multiplex PCR reads into MiXCR, producing one record per CDR3 protein. This table holds roughly 50,000 distinct CDR3 sequences, around 50% found once. Sample: peripheral blood. The receptor source for this set is an adult man with Graves' ophthalmopathy.

This clonotype was found many times. The rearrangement uses TRBV6-2 or TRBV6-3 and TRBJ2-7, with a tentative D call TRBD1 (5 bases). The CDR3 is 15 residues long. CDR1 and CDR2 (germline): MNHEY, SVGEGT. V was shortened by 2 bases and J by 2 bases, with 13 bases between the two germline ends. The DNA for the CDR3 is TGTGCCAGCAGTTACGGGGCAGGGTGGGCCTACGAGCAGTACTTC. It is translated as CASSYGAGWAYEQYF.

The sample holds many counts of this clonotype. DNA for the CDR3: TGTGCCAGCAGCGTAGAGGGTTTGGGGAGCTCGTTACAGCAGTACTTC. It is translated as CASSVEGLGSSLQQYF. The chain has TRBV9 and TRBJ2-7, with a weak D call TRBD2 (5 bases). Trimming pared 0 bases from V and 8 bases from J, leaving 21 bases between. The CDR3 extends over 16 amino acids. CDR1 and CDR2 from the germline V gene are SGDLS and YYNGEE.

In its sample, this clonotype is medium-sized. This sequence joins TRBV7-9 and TRBJ1-6; TRBD1 matches 10 bases. The CDR3 covers 16 residues. Trimming removed 4 bases from V and 7 bases from J; junction bases left unmatched: 7. CDR1 and CDR2 from the germline V gene are SEHNR and FQNEAQ (reference sequence). The CDR3 sequence: CASSSYGTGDNSPLHF. The CDR3 DNA sequence: TGTGCCAGCAGCTCTTACGGGACAGGGGACAATTCACCCCTCCACTTT.

About this clonotype: One end of the junction fails to match germline, which may point to a read error. The chain links TRBV7-9 to TRBJ2-3; the match to TRBD1 covers 7 bases. Germline loops: CDR1 SEHNR, CDR2 FQNEAQ (reference sequence). The CDR3 is made up of 12 amino acids. The CDR3 spells CACSYRGDTQYF. In DNA, the CDR3 is TGTGCCTGCAGCTACAGGGGAGATACGCAGTATTTT.

The V call is TRBV29-1, the J call TRBJ2-1, with 10 bases matching TRBD1. The trim removed 8 bases at V and 6 bases at J, leaving 4 bases unmatched. The V gene's germline CDR1 is SQVTM and CDR2 ANQGSEA. This CDR3 contains 12 residues. The CDR3 sequence: CSWGTGANEQFF. CDR3 in DNA: TGCAGCTGGGGGACAGGGGCCAATGAGCAGTTCTTC.

Ten or more counts support this clonotype. The CDR3 DNA is TGTGCCAGCAGCCTCCGAACAGGCGACTATGGCTACACCTTC. This translates into CASSLRTGDYGYTF. The chain couples TRBV14 to TRBJ1-2; D possibly corresponds to TRBD1 (5 bases). The CDR3 runs 14 residues. Per germline, CDR1 SGHDN and CDR2 FVKESK. Trimming left V 4 bases short and J 3 bases short, with 12 bases between.

The table lists this clonotype with a count of one. The chain carries TRBV4-2 and TRBJ1-1; unclear D gene. The CDR3 has 17 amino acids. With 2 bases removed from V and 4 bases from J, the gap between germline ends came to 20 bases. The germline V gene encodes CDR1 LGHNA and CDR2 YNFKEQ. The CDR3 loop reads CASSQLVTASVGTEAFF. For the CDR3, the DNA is TGTGCCAGCAGCCAACTGGTGACGGCCTCGGTCGGCACTGAAGCTTTCTTT.

By its share, this clonotype is medium-sized. The chain recombines TRBV20-1 with TRBJ1-2, with D unresolved. The CDR3 is 10 residues long. Germline CDR1 DFQATT, CDR2 SNEGSKA (reference sequence). Between the trimmed V and J ends, which lost 6 bases and 8 bases, there was a span of 10 bases. DNA for the CDR3: TGCAGTGCCTCGGACGAGGGCTACACCTTC. It yields the protein CSASDEGYTF.

This clonotype has a count of ten or more. One end of the junction varies from germline; a read error may be responsible. The rearrangement joins TRBV4-1 to TRBJ2-7; 7 bases are shared with TRBD2. The germline V gene has CDR1 MGHRA and CDR2 YSYEKL. The CDR3 sequence is 15 residues long. CDR3 protein: CASSQGGGSSHEQYF. CDR3 nucleotide sequence: TGCGCCAGCAGCCAAGGGGGCGGGAGCTCCCACGAGCAGTACTTC.

This clonotype has at least ten counts. The gene calls are TRBV5-1 and TRBJ2-2; TRBD2 aligns across 9 bases. The CDR3 runs to 15 residues. After removal of 4 bases from V and 7 bases from J, the junction contained 8 bases not matched to a gene. Germline loops: CDR1 SGHRS, CDR2 YFSETQ. CDR3 residues: CASSTIAGAGGELFF. Written as DNA, the CDR3 is TGCGCCAGCAGCACCATAGCGGGAGCGGGCGGGGAGCTGTTTTTT.

This clonotype was seen a few times. The chain is built from TRBV18 and TRBJ1-2; 7 bases match TRBD1. The V segment lost 6 bases and the J segment 0 bases; nucleotides outside the gene matches: 7. Germline V CDR1 and CDR2: KGHSH, LQKENI. The CDR3 is made up of 15 amino acids. Written as DNA, the CDR3 is TGTGCCAGCTCGCGCACTGGACAGGCTAACTATGGCTACACCTTC. The encoded protein is CASSRTGQANYGYTF.

Remarks on this clonotype: Without the conserved terminal phenylalanine or tryptophan, this CDR3 likely stems from a read error. The rearrangement links TRBV7-9 to TRBJ2-5; maybe TRBD2 (5 bases). From germline, CDR1 is SEHNR and CDR2 FQNEAQ (reference sequence). This CDR3 contains 13 residues. CDR3 DNA: TGTGCTAGCAGTCTCACTAGAATGGAGACACAGTACCTC. This codes for CASSLTRMETQYL.

Many counts were recorded for this clonotype. The J gene is TRBJ2-2, the V gene TRBV6-1; D remains ambiguous. With 10 bases removed from V and 0 bases from J, the gap between germline ends came to 12 bases. CDR3 length: 14 residues. Germline CDR1 is MNHNS and CDR2 is SASEGT. CDR3 sequence (DNA): TGTGCCATCAGCACGAGGACGAACACCGGGGAGCTGTTTTTT. Translation: CAISTRTNTGELFF.

The chain uses TRBV15 and TRBJ2-7, with D possibly matching TRBD1 (6 bases). Germline V gives CDR1 LNHNV, CDR2 YYDKDF (reference sequence). The CDR3 sequence is 14 residues long. Trimming took off 3 bases at V and 2 bases at J, with 11 bases between the two ends. CDR3 sequence (DNA): TGTGCCACCAGCAGGTCGGGACAAACCTACGAGCAGTACTTC. As protein: CATSRSGQTYEQYF.

This clonotype was picked up many times. The V gene is TRBV12-3 or TRBV12-4, the J gene TRBJ1-1, with a weak D call TRBD1 (5 bases). V lost 6 bases and J lost 1, with 15 bases in between. The CDR3 runs to 15 residues. For the CDR3, the DNA is TGTGCCAGCAGAGTCCCGGGACTCCCGAACACTGAAGCTTTCTTT. Its translation: CASRVPGLPNTEAFF.

The CDR3 DNA reads TGCGCCAGCAGCTCCGGGTGGGACGGCTACACCTTC. This codes for CASSSGWDGYTF. This sequence joins TRBV5-1 and TRBJ1-2; D may be TRBD1 (5 bases). The germline CDR1 and CDR2 sequences are SGHRS and YFSETQ. Trimming shortened V by 3 bases and J by 8 bases, and 11 bases separated the two germline ends. CDR3 length equals 12 residues.

This clonotype is classed as medium-sized. This chain links TRBV20-1 with TRBJ1-6, with D possibly matching TRBD1 (5 bases). V was shortened by 2 bases and J by 10 bases, with 15 bases between the two germline ends. The CDR3 length is 14 residues. Looked up from germline, CDR1 is DFQATT and CDR2 is SNEGSKA (reference sequence). The CDR3 DNA reads as TGCAGTGCTAGATCAGACAGTTACCCGTCACCCCTCCACTTT. The encoded protein is CSARSDSYPSPLHF.

J is TRBJ1-2 and V is TRBV6-1; 8 bases are a match to TRBD1. The V gene end was trimmed by 6 bases and the J gene end by 6 bases; junction bases not matched to a gene: 3. The length of the CDR3 is 12 residues. In germline, CDR1 is MNHNS, CDR2 SASEGT. The CDR3: CASRLTGDGYTF. The CDR3 nucleotides read TGTGCCAGCAGGCTGACAGGGGATGGCTACACCTTC.

This clonotype has more than one count but fewer than ten. The DNA for the CDR3 is TGTGCCAGCAGTTACTCGGGACTAGCGGGAGTGAATGAGCAGTTCTTC. Protein sequence: CASSYSGLAGVNEQFF. V and J are TRBV6-5 and TRBJ2-1, with TRBD2 matching 14 bases. Trimming cost V 0 bases and J 7 bases; bases outside gene matches: 2. CDR1 and CDR2 (germline): MNHEY, SVGAGI. The CDR3 has 16 amino acids.

The chain combines TRBV7-8 with TRBJ2-5; D unclear. The CDR3 is made up of 12 amino acids. CDR1 SGHVS and CDR2 FQNEAQ come from the germline V gene. Trimming cost V 2 bases and J 4 bases, with 5 bases left between them. The CDR3 region is CASSLSGETQYF. The CDR3 DNA reads TGTGCCAGCAGCTTATCGGGAGAGACCCAGTACTTC.

This chain uses TRBV2 with TRBJ1-2; D unclear. Germline CDR1 and CDR2: SNHLY and FYNNEI. There are 13 residues in the CDR3. Between the trimmed V and J ends, which lost 2 bases and 0 bases, there was a span of 4 bases. The CDR3 bases are TGTGCCAGCAGTGAAACTGCTAACTATGGCTACACCTTC. This gives the protein CASSETANYGYTF. The entire variable domain, with the rest obtained from reference TRBV2 and TRBJ1-2, is as follows: EPEVTQTPSHQVTQMGQEVILRCVPISNHLYFYWYRQILGQKVEFLVSFYNNEISEKSEIFDDQFSVERPDGSNFTLKIRSTKLEDSAMYFCASSETANYGYTFGSGTRLTVV.

This clonotype has ten or more counts. The chain has TRBV7-2 and TRBJ2-1; 7 positions agree with TRBD2. Trimming removed 6 bases from V and 7 bases from J; junction bases left unmatched: 12. Germline values: CDR1 SGHTA, CDR2 FQGNSA. CDR3 size: 15 residues. In nucleotides, the CDR3 is TGTGCCAGCAGTACACCCCAGCGGGGTAGTAATGAGCAGTTCTTC. Encoded protein: CASSTPQRGSNEQFF.

The sample holds many counts of this clonotype. The chain employs TRBV5-1 and TRBJ2-2, with a possible D match to TRBD1 (5 bases). Germline CDR1 and CDR2: SGHRS and YFSETQ. The CDR3 is 15 amino acids. Deletions cut 0 bases from V and 0 bases from J, with 6 bases between. In nucleotides, the CDR3 is TGCGCCAGCAGCTTGGGACAGACGAACACCGGGGAGCTGTTTTTT. As protein: CASSLGQTNTGELFF.

The genes are TRBV12-3 or TRBV12-4 and TRBJ1-3; D not certain. There are 13 residues in the CDR3. The V end lost 5 bases, the J end lost 1 base, and 6 bases lay between the germline ends. The CDR3 here is CASSLGSGNTIYF. The CDR3 DNA follows: TGTGCCAGCAGTCTCGGGTCTGGAAACACCATATATTTT.

By share of the sample, this clonotype is medium-sized. The CDR3: CSASPGGETQYF. Written as DNA, the CDR3 is TGCAGTGCTAGTCCAGGGGGAGAGACCCAGTACTTC. The chain couples TRBV20-1 to TRBJ2-5, with 7 bases fitting TRBD1. CDR1 DFQATT and CDR2 SNEGSKA come from the germline V gene (reference sequence). The CDR3 sequence is 12 residues long. V lost 3 bases and J lost 4; bases outside the gene matches: 2.

The sample holds many counts of this clonotype. This chain links TRBV5-1 with TRBJ1-2; perhaps TRBD1 as D (5 bases). The CDR3 covers 15 residues. Trimming left V 0 bases short and J 0 bases short, with 9 bases between. The germline CDR1 and CDR2 sequences are SGHRS and YFSETQ. CDR3 sequence (DNA): TGCGCCAGCAGCTTGGTGTCAGGGTCTAACTATGGCTACACCTTC. This translates into CASSLVSGSNYGYTF.

The rearrangement links TRBV5-4 to TRBJ1-1; tentatively, D is TRBD1 (5 bases). This CDR3 has 13 residues. Germline CDR1 SGHNT, CDR2 YYREEE (reference sequence). Trimming took 2 bases from V and 4 from J, leaving 9 bases between them. CDR3 residues: CASSLQVSTEAFF. Here the CDR3 DNA reads TGTGCCAGCAGCTTACAGGTTTCCACTGAAGCTTTCTTT.

Of note for this clonotype: Likely a read error: the CDR3 ends without its conserved phenylalanine or tryptophan. The DNA is omitted, as the CDR3 cannot be located on it reliably, and the CDR3 follows TCRdb's listing. The CDR3 loop reads CASSQDQGA. The gene calls are TRBV4-2 and TRBJ2-1; the table's D call of TRBD1 was not tested on the DNA. Germline V gives CDR1 LGHNA, CDR2 YNFKEQ. Both ends counted, the CDR3 spans 9 residues.

As for this clonotype: A much larger clone differs by one base, so this may be a read error. The rearrangement joins TRBV9 to TRBJ2-5, with TRBD2 as a possible D gene (6 bases). The germline CDR1 and CDR2 sequences are SGDLS and YYNGEE. V lost 4 bases and J 5 bases, leaving 21 bases between the germline ends. The CDR3 consists of 16 residues. CDR3 sequence (DNA): TGTGCCAGCAGCCAAGGAATTCCTAGCGAGAGGGAGACCCAGTACTTC. Translated, it gives CASSQGIPSERETQYF.